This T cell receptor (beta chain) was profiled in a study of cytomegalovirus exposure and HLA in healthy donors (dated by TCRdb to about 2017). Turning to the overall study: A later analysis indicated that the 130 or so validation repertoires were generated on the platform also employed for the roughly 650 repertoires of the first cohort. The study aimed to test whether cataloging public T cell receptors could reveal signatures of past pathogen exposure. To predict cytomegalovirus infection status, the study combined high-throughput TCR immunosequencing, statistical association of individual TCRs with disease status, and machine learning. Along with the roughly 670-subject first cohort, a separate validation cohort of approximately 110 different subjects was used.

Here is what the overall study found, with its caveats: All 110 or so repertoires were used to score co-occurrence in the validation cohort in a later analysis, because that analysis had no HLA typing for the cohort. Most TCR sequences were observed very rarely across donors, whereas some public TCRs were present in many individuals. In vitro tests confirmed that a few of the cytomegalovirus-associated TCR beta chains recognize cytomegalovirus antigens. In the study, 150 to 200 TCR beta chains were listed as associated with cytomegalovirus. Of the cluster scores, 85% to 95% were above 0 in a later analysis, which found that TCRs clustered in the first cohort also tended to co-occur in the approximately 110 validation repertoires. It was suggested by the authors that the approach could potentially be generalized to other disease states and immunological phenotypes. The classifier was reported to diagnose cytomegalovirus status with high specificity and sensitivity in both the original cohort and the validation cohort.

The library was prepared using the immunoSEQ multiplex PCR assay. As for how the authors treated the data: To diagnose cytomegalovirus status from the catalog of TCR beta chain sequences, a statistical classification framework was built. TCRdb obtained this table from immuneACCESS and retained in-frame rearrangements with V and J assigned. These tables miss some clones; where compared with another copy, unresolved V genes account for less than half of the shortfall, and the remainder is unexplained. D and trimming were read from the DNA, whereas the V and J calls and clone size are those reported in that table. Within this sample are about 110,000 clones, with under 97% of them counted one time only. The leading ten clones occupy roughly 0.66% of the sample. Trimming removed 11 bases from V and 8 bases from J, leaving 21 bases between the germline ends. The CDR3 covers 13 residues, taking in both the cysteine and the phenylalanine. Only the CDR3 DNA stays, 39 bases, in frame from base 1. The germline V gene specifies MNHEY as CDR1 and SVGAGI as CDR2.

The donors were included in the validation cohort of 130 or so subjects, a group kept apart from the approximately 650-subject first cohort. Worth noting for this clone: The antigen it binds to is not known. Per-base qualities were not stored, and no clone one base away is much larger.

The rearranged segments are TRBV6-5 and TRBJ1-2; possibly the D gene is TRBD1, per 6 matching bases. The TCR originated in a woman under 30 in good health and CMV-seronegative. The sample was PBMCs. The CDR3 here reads CASSLSSGAGYTF. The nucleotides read TGTGCCTCGTCCCTGAGTTCAGGGGCAGGCTACACCTTC.